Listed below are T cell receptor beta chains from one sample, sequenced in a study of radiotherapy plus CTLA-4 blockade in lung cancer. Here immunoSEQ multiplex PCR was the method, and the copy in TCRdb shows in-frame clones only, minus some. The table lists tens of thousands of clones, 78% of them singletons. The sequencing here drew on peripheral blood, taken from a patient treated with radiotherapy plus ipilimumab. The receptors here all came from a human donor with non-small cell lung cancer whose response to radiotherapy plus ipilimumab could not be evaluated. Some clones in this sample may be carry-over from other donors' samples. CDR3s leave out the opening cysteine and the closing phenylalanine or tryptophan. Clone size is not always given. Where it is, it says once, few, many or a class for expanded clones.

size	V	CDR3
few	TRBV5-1	ASSSSGGAGSVHEQF
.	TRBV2	ASRTSGGQETQY
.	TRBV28	ASSSVPRVYRNTEAF
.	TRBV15	ATSRLAGGAGANVLT
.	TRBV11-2	ASSLDPRGEKLF
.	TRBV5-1	ASSLVSGGAYGEQF
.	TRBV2	ASSANHGGAGDTQY
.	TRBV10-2	ASSYDRGLRNSPLH
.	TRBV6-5	ASSHGQNNQPQH
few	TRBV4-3	ASSLQGAMGEKLF
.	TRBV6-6	ASSYSPDSESQPQH
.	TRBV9	ASSGPQGSSYNEQF
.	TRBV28	ASSWGRVKTDTQY
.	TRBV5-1	ASSRTGARGYT
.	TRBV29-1	SVASGRRANYGYT
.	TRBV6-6	ASSAFGTGGIYGYT
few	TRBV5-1	ASSFKDTFSYEQY
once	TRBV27	ASSPGGSNTGELF
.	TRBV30	AWSAPGGSYGYT
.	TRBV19	ASSSGTLNTGELF
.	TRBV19	ASSTPEGYEQY
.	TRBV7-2	ASSYLRLAGITQF
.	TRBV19	ASSLGVDRGSLRELF
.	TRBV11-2	ASSLTVLSSYNSPLH
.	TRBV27	ASSLGQGYQPQH
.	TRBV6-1	ASSEGRLAGGQGETQY
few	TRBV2	ASSFRGGLYEQY
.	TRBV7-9	ASSPTNRVDSYEQY
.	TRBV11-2	ASSHGVRGTNEKLF
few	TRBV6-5	ASSYSPSHYGYT
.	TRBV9	ASSVGGGWPLH
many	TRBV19	ASSMSGGLTDTQY
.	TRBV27	ASSPGDRYGYT
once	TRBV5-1	ASSLGLGQALGELF
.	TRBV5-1	ASSLTGTGEGEQY
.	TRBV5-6	ASSFRDYQEQF